The text below deals with one T cell receptor beta chain. This entry is derived from a study of T cells in Graves' hyperthyroidism and ophthalmopathy. What was amplified from RNA transcripts were TCR beta CDR3 regions. In the first-round RT-PCR of the TCR CDR3, the HTBI primer set was used. TCRdb used MiXCR to reprocess the multiplex PCR reads, holding one entry per CDR3 protein. The sample lists approximately 220,000 distinct CDR3 sequences; approximately 20% were seen once. Germline CDR1 is ENHRY and CDR2 is SYGVKD. Germline trimming cut 7 bases from V and 5 bases from J; bases unmatched to any gene: 5. The length of the CDR3 is 12 residues. PBMCs came from 8.5 to 10 ml fresh peripheral blood.

This sequence originates from a man aged 35-49 years with Graves' hyperthyroidism. The sequenced material came from blood. This chain uses TRBV10-3 with TRBJ2-7; 7 bases map to TRBD1. The CDR3 sequence is CAITPTGNEQYF. CDR3 bases: TGTGCCATCACCCCGACAGGGAACGAGCAGTACTTC.